The present T cell receptor beta chain was sequenced within a study of T-cell reconstitution after alpha-beta-depleted transplantation in children. V was cut by 5 bases and J by 5 bases, with 9 bases left in between. Germline CDR1 is LNHNV and CDR2 is YYDKDF (reference sequence). The length of the CDR3 is 12 residues. This clonotype was counted at least ten times. Its specificity is not known. TCRbeta library preparation incorporated unique molecular identifiers. MiXCR, applied by TCRdb to the PCR reads, yields one record per CDR3 protein. The table lists about 600,000 distinct CDR3 sequences, 20% to 25% of them singletons. Whole-study results and caveats: Day-60 TCRbeta diversity that was high in some patients was derived from surviving recipient T cells and thymic progenitors.

This clonotype was obtained from a boy less than two years old who had a stem cell transplant for acute myeloid leukemia, so the T cells may come from the graft donor. This material consisted of PBMCs, mostly from graft donor cells, taken 360 days after TCRalphabeta/CD19-depleted stem cell transplant. The chain links TRBV15 to TRBJ1-1; a weak D match, TRBD1 (6 bases). The chain's CDR3 is CATSYRATEAFF. CDR3 DNA sequence: TGTGCCACCAGCTACAGGGCGACTGAAGCTTTCTTT.